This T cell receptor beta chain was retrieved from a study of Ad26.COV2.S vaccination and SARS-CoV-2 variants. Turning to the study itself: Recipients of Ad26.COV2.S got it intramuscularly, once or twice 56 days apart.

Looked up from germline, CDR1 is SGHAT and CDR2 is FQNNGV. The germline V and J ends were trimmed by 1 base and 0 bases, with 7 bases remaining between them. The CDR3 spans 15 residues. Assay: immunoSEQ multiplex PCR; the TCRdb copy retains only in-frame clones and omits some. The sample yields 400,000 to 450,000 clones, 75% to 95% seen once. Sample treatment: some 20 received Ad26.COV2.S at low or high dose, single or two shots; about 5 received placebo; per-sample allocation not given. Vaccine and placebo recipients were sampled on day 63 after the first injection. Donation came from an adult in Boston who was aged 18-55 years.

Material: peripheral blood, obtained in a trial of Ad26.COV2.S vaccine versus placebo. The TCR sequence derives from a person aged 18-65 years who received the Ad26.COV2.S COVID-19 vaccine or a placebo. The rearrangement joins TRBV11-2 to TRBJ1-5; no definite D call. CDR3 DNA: TGTGCCAGCAGCTTAGGCGGGAGTAGCAATCAGCCCCAGCATTTT. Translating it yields CASSLGGSSNQPQHF.